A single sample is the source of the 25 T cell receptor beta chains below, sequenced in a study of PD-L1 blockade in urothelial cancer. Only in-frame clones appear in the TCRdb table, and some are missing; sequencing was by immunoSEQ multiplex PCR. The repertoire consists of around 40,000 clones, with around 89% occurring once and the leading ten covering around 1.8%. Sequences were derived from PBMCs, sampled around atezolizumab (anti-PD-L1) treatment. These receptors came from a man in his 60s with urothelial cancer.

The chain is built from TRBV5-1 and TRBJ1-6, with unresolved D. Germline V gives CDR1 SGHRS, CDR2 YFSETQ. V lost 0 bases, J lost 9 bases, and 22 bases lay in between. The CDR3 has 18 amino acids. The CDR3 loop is CASSLVFRQSTSGSPLHF. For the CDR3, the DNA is TGCGCCAGCAGCTTGGTCTTCCGGCAGAGCACCTCGGGTTCACCCCTCCACTTT. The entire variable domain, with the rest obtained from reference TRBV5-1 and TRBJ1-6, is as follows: KAGVTQTPRYLIKTRGQQVTLSCSPISGHRSVSWYQQTPGQGLQFLFEYFSETQRNKGNFPGRFSGRQFSNSRSEMNVSTLELGDSALYLCASSLVFRQSTSGSPLHFGNGTRLTVT.

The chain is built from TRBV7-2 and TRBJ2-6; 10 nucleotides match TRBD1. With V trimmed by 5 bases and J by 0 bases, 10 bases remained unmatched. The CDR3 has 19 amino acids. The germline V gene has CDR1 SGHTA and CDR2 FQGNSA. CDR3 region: CASSPRWTGGVSGANVLTF. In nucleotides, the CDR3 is TGTGCCAGCAGCCCCCGATGGACAGGGGGGGTCTCTGGGGCCAACGTCCTGACTTTC.

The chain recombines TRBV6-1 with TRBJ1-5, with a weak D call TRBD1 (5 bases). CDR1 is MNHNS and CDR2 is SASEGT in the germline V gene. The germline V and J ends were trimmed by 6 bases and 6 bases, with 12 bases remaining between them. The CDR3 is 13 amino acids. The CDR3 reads CASREIRGQPQHF. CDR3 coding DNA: TGTGCCAGCAGGGAAATAAGGGGTCAGCCCCAGCATTTT.

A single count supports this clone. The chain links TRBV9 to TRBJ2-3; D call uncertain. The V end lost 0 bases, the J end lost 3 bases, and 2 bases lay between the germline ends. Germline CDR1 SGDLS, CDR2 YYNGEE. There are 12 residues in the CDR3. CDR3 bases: TGTGCCAGCAGCGTAGCTACAGATACGCAGTATTTT. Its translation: CASSVATDTQYF.

The CDR3: CASSVVGTSGADTQYF. The DNA of the CDR3 is TGTGCCAGCAGCGTAGTGGGGACTAGCGGGGCAGATACGCAGTATTTT. The chain couples TRBV9 to TRBJ2-3; TRBD2 matches at 13 bases. After removal of 0 bases from V and 4 bases from J, the junction contained 2 bases not matched to a gene. The CDR3 loop spans 16 amino acids. From germline, CDR1 is SGDLS and CDR2 YYNGEE.

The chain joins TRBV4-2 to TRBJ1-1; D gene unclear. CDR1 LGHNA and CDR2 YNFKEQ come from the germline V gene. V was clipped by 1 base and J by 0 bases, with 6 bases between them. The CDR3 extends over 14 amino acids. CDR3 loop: CASSQGFVNTEAFF. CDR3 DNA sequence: TGTGCCAGCAGCCAAGGTTTCGTGAACACTGAAGCTTTCTTT.

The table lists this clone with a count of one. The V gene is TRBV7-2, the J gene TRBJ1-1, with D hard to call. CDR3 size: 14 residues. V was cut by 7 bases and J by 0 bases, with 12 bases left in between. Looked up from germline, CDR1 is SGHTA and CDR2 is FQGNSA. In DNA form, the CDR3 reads TGTGCCAGCACCCCAGACGGGATGAACACTGAAGCTTTCTTT. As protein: CASTPDGMNTEAFF.

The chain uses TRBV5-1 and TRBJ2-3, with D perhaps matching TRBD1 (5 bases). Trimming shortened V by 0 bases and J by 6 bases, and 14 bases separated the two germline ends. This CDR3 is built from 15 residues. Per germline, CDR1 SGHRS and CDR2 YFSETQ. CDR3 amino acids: CASSLDGRAKDTQYF. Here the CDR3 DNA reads TGCGCCAGCAGCTTGGATGGCAGGGCTAAGGATACGCAGTATTTT.

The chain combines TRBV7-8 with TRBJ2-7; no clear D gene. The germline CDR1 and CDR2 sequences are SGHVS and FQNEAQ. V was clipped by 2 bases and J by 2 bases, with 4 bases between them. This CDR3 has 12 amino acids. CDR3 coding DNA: TGTGCCAGCAGCTTATCTACCTACGAGCAGTACTTC. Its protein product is CASSLSTYEQYF.

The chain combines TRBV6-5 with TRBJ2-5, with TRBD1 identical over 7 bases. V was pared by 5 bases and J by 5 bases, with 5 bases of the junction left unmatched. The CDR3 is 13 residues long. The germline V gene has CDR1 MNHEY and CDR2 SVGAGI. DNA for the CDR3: TGTGCCAGCAGTCCGACAGGGTCGGAGACCCAGTACTTC. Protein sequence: CASSPTGSETQYF.

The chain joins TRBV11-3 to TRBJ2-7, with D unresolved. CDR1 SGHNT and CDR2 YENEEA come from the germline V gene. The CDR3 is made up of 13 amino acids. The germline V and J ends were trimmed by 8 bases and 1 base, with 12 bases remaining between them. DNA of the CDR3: TGTGCCAGCTCGCCCCCGGGTTCCTACGAGCAGTACTTC. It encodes CASSPPGSYEQYF.

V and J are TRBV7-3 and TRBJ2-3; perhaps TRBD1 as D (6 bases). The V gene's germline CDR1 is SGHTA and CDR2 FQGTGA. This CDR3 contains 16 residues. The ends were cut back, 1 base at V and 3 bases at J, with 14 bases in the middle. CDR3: CASSLSVLQGTDTQYF. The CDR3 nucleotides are TGTGCCAGCAGCTTAAGTGTCTTGCAGGGGACAGATACGCAGTATTTT.

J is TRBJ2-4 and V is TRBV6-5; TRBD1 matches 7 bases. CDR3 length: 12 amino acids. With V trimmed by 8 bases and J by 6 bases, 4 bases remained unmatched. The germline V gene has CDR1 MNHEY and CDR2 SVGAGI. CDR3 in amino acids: CASWTGGNIQYF. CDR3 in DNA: TGTGCCAGCTGGACAGGAGGAAACATTCAGTACTTC.

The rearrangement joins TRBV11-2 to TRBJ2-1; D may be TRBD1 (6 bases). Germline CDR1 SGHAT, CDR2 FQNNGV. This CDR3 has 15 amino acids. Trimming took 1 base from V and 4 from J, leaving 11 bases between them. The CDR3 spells CASSLAGDPYNEQFF. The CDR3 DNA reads TGTGCCAGCAGCTTAGCAGGGGACCCTTACAATGAGCAGTTCTTC.

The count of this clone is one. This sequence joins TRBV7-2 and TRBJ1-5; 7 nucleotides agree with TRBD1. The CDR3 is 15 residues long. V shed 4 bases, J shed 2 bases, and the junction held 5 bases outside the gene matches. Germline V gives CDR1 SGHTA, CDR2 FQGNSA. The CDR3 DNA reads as TGTGCCAGCAGCTCCTACAGGGGTGGCAATCAGCCCCAGCATTTT. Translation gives CASSSYRGGNQPQHF.

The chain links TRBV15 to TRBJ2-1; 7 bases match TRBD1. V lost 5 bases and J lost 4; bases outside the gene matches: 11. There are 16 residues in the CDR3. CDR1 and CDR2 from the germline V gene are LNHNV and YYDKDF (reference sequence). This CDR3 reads CATSGSWTGSYNEQFF. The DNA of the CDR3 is TGTGCCACCAGCGGTTCTTGGACAGGATCTTACAATGAGCAGTTCTTC.

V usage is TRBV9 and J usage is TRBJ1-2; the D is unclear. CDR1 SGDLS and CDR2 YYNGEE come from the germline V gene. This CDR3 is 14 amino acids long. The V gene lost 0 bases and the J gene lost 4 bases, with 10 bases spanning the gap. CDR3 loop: CASSVEPGVYGYTF. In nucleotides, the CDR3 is TGTGCCAGCAGCGTAGAACCGGGAGTCTATGGCTACACCTTC.

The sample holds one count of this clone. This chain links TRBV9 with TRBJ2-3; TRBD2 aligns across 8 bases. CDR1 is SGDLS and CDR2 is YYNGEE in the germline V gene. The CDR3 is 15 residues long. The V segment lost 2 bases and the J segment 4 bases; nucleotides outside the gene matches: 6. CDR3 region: CASSVGLAGADTQYF. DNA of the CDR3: TGTGCCAGCAGCGTCGGACTAGCCGGGGCAGATACGCAGTATTTT.

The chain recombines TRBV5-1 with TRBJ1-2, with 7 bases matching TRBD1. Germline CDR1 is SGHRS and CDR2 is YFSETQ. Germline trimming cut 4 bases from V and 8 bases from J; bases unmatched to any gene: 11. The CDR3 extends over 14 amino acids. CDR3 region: CASSVATGVGGYTF. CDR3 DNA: TGCGCCAGCAGCGTAGCTACAGGGGTGGGAGGCTACACCTTC.

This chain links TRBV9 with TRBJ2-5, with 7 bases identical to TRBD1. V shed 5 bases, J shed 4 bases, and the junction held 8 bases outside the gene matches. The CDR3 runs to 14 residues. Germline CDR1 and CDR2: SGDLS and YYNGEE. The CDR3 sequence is CASSADREGETQYF. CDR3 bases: TGTGCCAGCAGTGCCGACAGGGAAGGAGAGACCCAGTACTTC.

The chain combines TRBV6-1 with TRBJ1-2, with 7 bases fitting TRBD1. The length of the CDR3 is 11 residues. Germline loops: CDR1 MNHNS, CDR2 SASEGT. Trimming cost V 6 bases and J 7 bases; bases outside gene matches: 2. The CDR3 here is CASSYRGGYTF. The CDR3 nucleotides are TGTGCCAGCAGCTACAGGGGTGGCTACACCTTC.

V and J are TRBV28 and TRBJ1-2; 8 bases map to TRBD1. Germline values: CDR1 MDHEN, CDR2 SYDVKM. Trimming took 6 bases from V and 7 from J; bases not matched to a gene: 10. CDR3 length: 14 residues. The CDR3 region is CASSIDRGVSGYTF. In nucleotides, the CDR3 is TGTGCCAGCAGCATCGACAGGGGAGTAAGTGGCTACACCTTC.

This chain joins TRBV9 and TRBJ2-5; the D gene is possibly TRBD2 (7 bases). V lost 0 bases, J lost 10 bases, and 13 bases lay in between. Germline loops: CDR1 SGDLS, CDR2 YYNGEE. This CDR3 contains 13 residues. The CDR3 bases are TGTGCCAGCAGCGTAGAAAGGAGGGGGGGCCAGTACTTC. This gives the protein CASSVERRGGQYF.

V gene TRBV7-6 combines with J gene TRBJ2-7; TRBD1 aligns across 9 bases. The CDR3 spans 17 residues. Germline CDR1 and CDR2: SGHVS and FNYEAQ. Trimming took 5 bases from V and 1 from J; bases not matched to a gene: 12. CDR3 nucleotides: TGTGCCAGCAGCCCGAACCCGGACAGGGGCCGATCCTACGAGCAGTACTTC. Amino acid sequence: CASSPNPDRGRSYEQYF.

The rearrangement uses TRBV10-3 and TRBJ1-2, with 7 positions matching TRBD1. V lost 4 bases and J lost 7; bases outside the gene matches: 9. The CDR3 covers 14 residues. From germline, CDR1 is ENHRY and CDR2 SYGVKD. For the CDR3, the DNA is TGTGCCATCAGTGGGGACAGAGAGTCTGGTGGCTACACCTTC. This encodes CAISGDRESGGYTF.